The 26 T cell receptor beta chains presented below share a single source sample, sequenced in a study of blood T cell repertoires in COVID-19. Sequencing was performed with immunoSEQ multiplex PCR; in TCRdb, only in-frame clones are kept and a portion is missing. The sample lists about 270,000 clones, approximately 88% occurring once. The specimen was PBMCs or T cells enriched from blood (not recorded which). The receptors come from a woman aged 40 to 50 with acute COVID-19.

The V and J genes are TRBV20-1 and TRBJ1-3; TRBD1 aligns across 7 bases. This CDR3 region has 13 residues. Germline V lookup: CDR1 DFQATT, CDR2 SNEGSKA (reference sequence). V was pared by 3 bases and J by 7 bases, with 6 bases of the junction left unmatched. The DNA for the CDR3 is TGCAGTGCTAGTGGCGCCAGGGGGAACACCATATATTTT. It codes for CSASGARGNTIYF.

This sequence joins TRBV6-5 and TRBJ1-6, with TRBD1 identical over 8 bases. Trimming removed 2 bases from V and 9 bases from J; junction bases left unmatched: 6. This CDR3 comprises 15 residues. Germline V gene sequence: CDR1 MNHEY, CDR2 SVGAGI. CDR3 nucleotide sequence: TGTGCCAGCAGTTACCAGGACAGGGAGGGTTCACCCCTCCACTTT. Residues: CASSYQDREGSPLHF.

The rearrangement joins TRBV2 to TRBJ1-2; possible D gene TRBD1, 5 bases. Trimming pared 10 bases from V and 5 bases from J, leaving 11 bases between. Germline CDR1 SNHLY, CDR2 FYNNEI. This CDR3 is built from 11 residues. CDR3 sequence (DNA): TGTGCCACCCCGACAGCGTATGGCTACACCTTC. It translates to CATPTAYGYTF. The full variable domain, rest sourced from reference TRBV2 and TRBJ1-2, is EPEVTQTPSHQVTQMGQEVILRCVPISNHLYFYWYRQILGQKVEFLVSFYNNEISEKSEIFDDQFSVERPDGSNFTLKIRSTKLEDSAMYFCATPTAYGYTFGSGTRLTVV.

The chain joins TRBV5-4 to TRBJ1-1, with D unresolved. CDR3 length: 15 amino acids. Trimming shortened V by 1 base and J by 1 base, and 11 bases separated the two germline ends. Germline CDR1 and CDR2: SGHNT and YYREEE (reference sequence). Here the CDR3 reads CASSLFRVANTEAFF. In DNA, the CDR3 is TGTGCCAGCAGCTTGTTTCGGGTCGCGAACACTGAAGCTTTCTTT.

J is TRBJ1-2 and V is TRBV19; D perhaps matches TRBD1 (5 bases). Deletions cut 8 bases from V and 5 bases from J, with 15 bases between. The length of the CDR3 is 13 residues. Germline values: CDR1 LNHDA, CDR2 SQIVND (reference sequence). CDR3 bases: TGTGCCAGTTCCCTTGGAGGGACTTATGGCTACACCTTC. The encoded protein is CASSLGGTYGYTF.

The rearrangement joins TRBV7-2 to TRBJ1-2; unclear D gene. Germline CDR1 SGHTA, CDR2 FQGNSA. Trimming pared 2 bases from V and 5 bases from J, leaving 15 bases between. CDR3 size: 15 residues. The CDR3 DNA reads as TGTGCCAGCAGCTTACGCTCGGAGTTTACTTATGGCTACACCTTC. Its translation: CASSLRSEFTYGYTF.

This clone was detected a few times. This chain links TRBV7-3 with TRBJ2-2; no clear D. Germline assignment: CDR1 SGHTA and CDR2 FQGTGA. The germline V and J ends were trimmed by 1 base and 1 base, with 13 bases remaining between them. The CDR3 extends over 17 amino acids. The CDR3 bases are TGTGCCAGCAGCTTAAAAATAGCCCGTGGGAACACCGGGGAGCTGTTTTTT. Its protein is CASSLKIARGNTGELFF.

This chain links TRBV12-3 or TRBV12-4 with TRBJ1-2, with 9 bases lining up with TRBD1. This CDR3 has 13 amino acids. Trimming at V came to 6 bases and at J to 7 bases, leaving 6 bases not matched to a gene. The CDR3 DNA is TGTGCCAGCAGGGAACAGGGGGCAGGTGGCTACACCTTC. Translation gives CASREQGAGGYTF.

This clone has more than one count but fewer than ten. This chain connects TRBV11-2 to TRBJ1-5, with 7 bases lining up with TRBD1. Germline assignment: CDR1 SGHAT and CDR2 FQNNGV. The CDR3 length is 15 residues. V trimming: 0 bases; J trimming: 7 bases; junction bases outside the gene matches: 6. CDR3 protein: CASSLDPQGEQPQHF. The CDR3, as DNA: TGTGCCAGCAGCTTAGATCCTCAGGGGGAACAGCCCCAGCATTTT.

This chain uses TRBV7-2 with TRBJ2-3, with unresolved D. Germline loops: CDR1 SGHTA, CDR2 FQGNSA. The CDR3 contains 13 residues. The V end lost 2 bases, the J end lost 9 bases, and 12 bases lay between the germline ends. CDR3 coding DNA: TGTGCCAGCAGCTTATTGGCAGCCAGGACGCAGTATTTT. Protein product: CASSLLAARTQYF.

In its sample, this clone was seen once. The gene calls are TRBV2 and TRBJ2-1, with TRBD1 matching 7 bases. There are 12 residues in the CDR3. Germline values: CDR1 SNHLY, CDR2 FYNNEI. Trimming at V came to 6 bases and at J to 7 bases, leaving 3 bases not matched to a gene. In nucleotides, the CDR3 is TGTGCCAGCAGGGCGACAGGGAATGAGCAGTTCTTC. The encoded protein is CASRATGNEQFF. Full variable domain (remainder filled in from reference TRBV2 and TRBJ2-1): EPEVTQTPSHQVTQMGQEVILRCVPISNHLYFYWYRQILGQKVEFLVSFYNNEISEKSEIFDDQFSVERPDGSNFTLKIRSTKLEDSAMYFCASRATGNEQFFGPGTRLTVL.

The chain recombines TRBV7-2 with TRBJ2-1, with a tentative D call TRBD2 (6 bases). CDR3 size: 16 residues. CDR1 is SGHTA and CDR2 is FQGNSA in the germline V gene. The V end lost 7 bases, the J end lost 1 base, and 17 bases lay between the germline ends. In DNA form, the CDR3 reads TGTGCCAGCACCCGCCCTATCGGGGGATCCTACAATGAGCAGTTCTTC. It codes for CASTRPIGGSYNEQFF.

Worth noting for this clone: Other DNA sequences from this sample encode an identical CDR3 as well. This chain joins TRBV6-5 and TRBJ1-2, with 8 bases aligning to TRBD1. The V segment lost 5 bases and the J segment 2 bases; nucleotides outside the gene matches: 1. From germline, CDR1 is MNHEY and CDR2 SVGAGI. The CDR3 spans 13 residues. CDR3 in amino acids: CASSRTGNYGYTF. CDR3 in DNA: TGTGCCAGCAGTCGGACAGGGAACTATGGCTACACCTTC.

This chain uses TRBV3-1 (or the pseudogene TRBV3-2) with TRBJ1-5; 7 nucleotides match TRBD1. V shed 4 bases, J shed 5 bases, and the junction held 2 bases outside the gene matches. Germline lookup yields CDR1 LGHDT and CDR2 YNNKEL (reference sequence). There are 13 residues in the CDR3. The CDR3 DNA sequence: TGTGCCAGCAGCCTGGACAGGTATCAGCCCCAGCATTTT. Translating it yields CASSLDRYQPQHF.

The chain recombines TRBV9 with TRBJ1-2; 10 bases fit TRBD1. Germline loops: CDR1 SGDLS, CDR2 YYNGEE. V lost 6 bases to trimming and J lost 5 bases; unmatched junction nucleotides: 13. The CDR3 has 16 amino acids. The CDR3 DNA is TGTGCCAGCATAGGAATCGGGACAGGGGATCTGTATGGCTACACCTTC. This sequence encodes CASIGIGTGDLYGYTF.

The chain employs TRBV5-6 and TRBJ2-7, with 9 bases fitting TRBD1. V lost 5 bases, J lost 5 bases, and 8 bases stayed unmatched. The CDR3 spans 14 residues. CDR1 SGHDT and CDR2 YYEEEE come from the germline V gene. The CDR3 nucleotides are TGTGCCAGCAGGCGCTGGGACAGGGTTGACGAGCAGTACTTC. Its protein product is CASRRWDRVDEQYF. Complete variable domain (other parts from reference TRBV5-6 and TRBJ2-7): DAGVTQSPTHLIKTRGQQVTLRCSPKSGHDTVSWYQQALGQGPQFIFQYYEEEERQRGNFPDRFSGHQFPNYSSELNVNALLLGDSALYLCASRRWDRVDEQYFGPGTRLTVT.

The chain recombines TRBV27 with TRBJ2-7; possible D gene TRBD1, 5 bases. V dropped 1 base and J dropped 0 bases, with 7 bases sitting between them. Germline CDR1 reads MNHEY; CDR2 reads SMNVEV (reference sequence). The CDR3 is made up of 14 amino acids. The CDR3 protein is CASSLFRASYEQYF. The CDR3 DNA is TGTGCCAGCAGTTTATTCAGGGCCTCCTACGAGCAGTACTTC.

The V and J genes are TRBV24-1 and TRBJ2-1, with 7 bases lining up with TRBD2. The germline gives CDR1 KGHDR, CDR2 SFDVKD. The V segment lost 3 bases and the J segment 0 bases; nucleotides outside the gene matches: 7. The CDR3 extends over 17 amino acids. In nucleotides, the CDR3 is TGTGCCACCAGTGATGTACGGAGCGGGACCTCCTACAATGAGCAGTTCTTC. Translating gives CATSDVRSGTSYNEQFF.

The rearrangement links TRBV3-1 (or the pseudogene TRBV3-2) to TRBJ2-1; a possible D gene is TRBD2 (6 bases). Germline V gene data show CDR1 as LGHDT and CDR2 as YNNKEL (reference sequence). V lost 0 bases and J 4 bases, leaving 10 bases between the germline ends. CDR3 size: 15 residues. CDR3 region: CASSQDSGPYNEQFF. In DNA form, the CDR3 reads TGTGCCAGCAGCCAAGACAGCGGGCCATACAATGAGCAGTTCTTC.

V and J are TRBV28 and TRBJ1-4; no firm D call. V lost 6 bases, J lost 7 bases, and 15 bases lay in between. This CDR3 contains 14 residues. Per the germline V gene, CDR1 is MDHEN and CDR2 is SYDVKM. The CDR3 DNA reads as TGTGCCAGCAGCCGCCCACCGAGGATTGAAAAACTGTTTTTT. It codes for CASSRPPRIEKLFF.

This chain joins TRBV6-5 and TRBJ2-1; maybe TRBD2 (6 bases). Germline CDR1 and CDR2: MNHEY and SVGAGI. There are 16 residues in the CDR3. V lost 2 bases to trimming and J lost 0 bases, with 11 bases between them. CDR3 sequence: CASSYAGPSSYNEQFF. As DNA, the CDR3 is TGTGCCAGCAGTTACGCGGGGCCGAGCTCCTACAATGAGCAGTTCTTC.

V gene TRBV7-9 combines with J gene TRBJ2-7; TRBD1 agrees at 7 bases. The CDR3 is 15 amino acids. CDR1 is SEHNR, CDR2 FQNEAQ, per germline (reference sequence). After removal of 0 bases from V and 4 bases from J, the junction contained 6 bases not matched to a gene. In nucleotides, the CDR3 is TGTGCCAGCAGCTTAGCGATAGGGGGCGCGTACGAGCAGTACTTC. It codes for CASSLAIGGAYEQYF. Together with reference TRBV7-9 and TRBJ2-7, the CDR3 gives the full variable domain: DTGVSQNPRHKITKRGQNVTFRCDPISEHNRLYWYRQTLGQGPEFLTYFQNEAQLEKSRLLSDRFSAERPKGSFSTLEIQRTEQGDSAMYLCASSLAIGGAYEQYFGPGTRLTVT.

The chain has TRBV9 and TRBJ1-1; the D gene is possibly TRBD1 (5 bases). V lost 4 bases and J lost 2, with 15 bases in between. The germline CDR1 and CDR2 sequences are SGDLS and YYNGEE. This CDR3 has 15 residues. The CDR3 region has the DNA TGTGCCAGCAGCACCCAGCTAGGACAAAACACTGAAGCTTTCTTT. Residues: CASSTQLGQNTEAFF.

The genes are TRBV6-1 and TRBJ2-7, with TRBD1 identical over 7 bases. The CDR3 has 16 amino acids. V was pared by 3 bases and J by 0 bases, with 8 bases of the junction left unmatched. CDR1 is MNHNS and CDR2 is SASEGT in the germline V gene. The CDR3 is CASSDNRGRGSYEQYV. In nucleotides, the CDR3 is TGTGCCAGCAGTGACAACAGGGGCCGTGGCTCCTACGAGCAGTACGTC.

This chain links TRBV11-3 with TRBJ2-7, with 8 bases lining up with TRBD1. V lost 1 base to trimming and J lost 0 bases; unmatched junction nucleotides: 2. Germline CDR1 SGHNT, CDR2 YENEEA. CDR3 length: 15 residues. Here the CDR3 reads CASSLGQGASYEQYV. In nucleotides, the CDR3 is TGTGCCAGCAGCTTAGGCCAGGGGGCCTCCTACGAGCAGTACGTC.

The CDR3 here is CASSSGQGIDHTEAFF. The CDR3, as DNA: TGTGCCAGCAGCTCCGGACAGGGGATAGACCACACTGAAGCTTTCTTT. This rearrangement joins TRBV7-6 to TRBJ1-1; TRBD1 matches 9 bases. Germline V gene data show CDR1 as SGHVS and CDR2 as FNYEAQ. The CDR3 is made up of 16 amino acids. With 4 bases clipped from V and 3 bases from J, the junction kept 9 bases outside the gene matches.